This passage covers 16 T cell receptor beta chains from one sample sequenced in a study of T cells in Graves' hyperthyroidism and ophthalmopathy. Amplification yielded TCR beta CDR3 regions, with RNA transcripts as the source. First-round RT-PCR targeting the TCR CDR3 was performed with the HTBI primer set. TCRdb called the multiplex PCR reads again in MiXCR, with one record for every CDR3 protein. The table lists a few hundred thousand distinct CDR3 sequences, approximately 14% of them singletons. Sample: blood. These receptors originate from a woman under 30 with Graves' hyperthyroidism.

In this sample, this clonotype turned up many times. This rearrangement joins TRBV2 to TRBJ1-2, with D maybe TRBD1 (5 bases). The CDR3 has 14 residues. The V and J ends lost 6 bases and 2 bases respectively, with 13 bases between them. Germline V gene sequence: CDR1 SNHLY, CDR2 FYNNEI. Here the CDR3 reads CASRASTANYGYTF. The CDR3 DNA is TGTGCCAGCAGGGCTTCGACAGCCAACTATGGCTACACCTTC. Based on the CDR3 plus reference TRBV2 and TRBJ1-2, the full variable domain is EPEVTQTPSHQVTQMGQEVILRCVPISNHLYFYWYRQILGQKVEFLVSFYNNEISEKSEIFDDQFSVERPDGSNFTLKIRSTKLEDSAMYFCASRASTANYGYTFGSGTRLTVV.

This clonotype was detected only a few times. This rearrangement joins TRBV6-5 to TRBJ1-3; tentatively, D is TRBD1 (5 bases). Trimming removed 0 bases from V and 2 bases from J, with 8 bases in between. Germline CDR1 is MNHEY and CDR2 is SVGAGI. The CDR3 length is 15 residues. CDR3 sequence: CASSYSGGAGNTIYF. DNA of the CDR3: TGTGCCAGCAGTTACTCTGGAGGGGCTGGAAACACCATATATTTT.

This clonotype was detected ten times or more. V and J are TRBV6-1 and TRBJ2-4; D is unclear. This CDR3 contains 13 residues. The V gene's germline CDR1 is MNHNS and CDR2 SASEGT. The V gene lost 5 bases and the J gene lost 5 bases, with 10 bases spanning the gap. CDR3 bases: TGTGCCAGCAGTCTAATAAGGGAAAACATTCAGTACTTC. This codes for CASSLIRENIQYF.

The chain links TRBV7-2 to TRBJ1-4, with a tentative D call TRBD1 (6 bases). Trimming stripped 4 bases from V and 4 bases from J, with 13 bases between. The CDR3 covers 15 residues. Germline V gives CDR1 SGHTA, CDR2 FQGNSA. CDR3 residues: CASSSGVPHNEKLFF. CDR3 DNA sequence: TGTGCCAGCAGCTCAGGGGTTCCCCATAATGAAAAACTGTTTTTT.

This clonotype was observed many times. The chain recombines TRBV27 with TRBJ1-1; the match to TRBD1 covers 7 bases. With 5 bases clipped from V and 0 bases from J, the junction kept 6 bases outside the gene matches. The CDR3 loop spans 15 amino acids. Germline assignment: CDR1 MNHEY and CDR2 SMNVEV (reference sequence). The DNA of the CDR3 is TGTGCCAGCAGTCCCGGGACAGATATGAACACTGAAGCTTTCTTT. Translated, it gives CASSPGTDMNTEAFF.

There are a few counts of this clonotype. The chain joins TRBV7-2 to TRBJ2-1; 10 nucleotides line up with TRBD1. V trimming: 1 base; J trimming: 7 bases; junction bases outside the gene matches: 7. The CDR3 runs 16 residues. Germline CDR1 SGHTA, CDR2 FQGNSA. The CDR3 DNA sequence: TGTGCCAGCAGCTTAGACTCCGGGACAGGGGTGAATGAGCAGTTCTTC. Its protein product is CASSLDSGTGVNEQFF.

This clonotype appeared many times. The rearrangement links TRBV28 to TRBJ2-7; D gene uncertain. The ends were cut back, 3 bases at V and 3 bases at J, with 12 bases in the middle. CDR3 length equals 14 residues. Germline loops: CDR1 MDHEN, CDR2 SYDVKM. The CDR3 DNA sequence: TGTGCCAGCAGTTTTAGTGGCAGGAGCTACGAGCAGTACTTC. Translation: CASSFSGRSYEQYF.

This clonotype showed up many times. The chain combines TRBV27 with TRBJ2-7, with D maybe TRBD2 (7 bases). Germline CDR1 and CDR2: MNHEY and SMNVEV (reference sequence). The CDR3 covers 13 residues. V lost 3 bases and J lost 2, with 8 bases in between. This CDR3 is CASSLGGPYEQYF. The CDR3 bases are TGTGCCAGCAGTTTGGGGGGGCCCTACGAGCAGTACTTC.

The chain couples TRBV7-2 to TRBJ2-3; D remains unclear. Germline V CDR1 and CDR2: SGHTA, FQGNSA. V lost 2 bases and J lost 0, with 9 bases in between. There are 15 residues in the CDR3. DNA for the CDR3: TGTGCCAGCAGCTTACCAGAAGCTAGCACAGATACGCAGTATTTT. This gives the protein CASSLPEASTDTQYF.

There are many counts of this clonotype. The J gene is TRBJ2-7, the V gene TRBV7-8; D is ambiguous. CDR1 is SGHVS, CDR2 FQNEAQ, per germline. Trimming removed 4 bases at V and 2 bases at J, with 6 bases between. This CDR3 contains 12 residues. CDR3 sequence (DNA): TGTGCCAGCAGCTGGGGTACCTACGAGCAGTACTTC. As protein: CASSWGTYEQYF.

This clonotype was counted a few times. A read error may be the cause here, since a much bigger clone is one base away. The rearrangement joins TRBV28 to TRBJ2-7; D is unresolved. Looked up from germline, CDR1 is MDHEN and CDR2 is SYDVKM. V was trimmed by 4 bases and J by 1 base, leaving 17 bases between them. The CDR3 totals 16 residues. In DNA form, the CDR3 reads TGTGCCAGCAGTTCCCCACTGGGGAAAGGGTCCTACGAGCAGTACTTC. Its translation: CASSSPLGKGSYEQYF.

This clonotype has only a few counts. The chain uses TRBV20-1 and TRBJ1-1, with D tentatively TRBD1 (5 bases). V was trimmed by 0 bases and J by 6 bases, leaving 14 bases between them. This CDR3 comprises 14 residues. Germline values: CDR1 DFQATT, CDR2 SNEGSKA (reference sequence). The CDR3: CSAREYLKGAEAFF. The CDR3 DNA reads as TGCAGTGCTAGAGAGTACCTAAAAGGGGCTGAAGCTTTCTTT.

The table lists this clonotype with many counts. The gene calls are TRBV28 and TRBJ1-5; 8 bases agree with TRBD1. The CDR3 has 15 amino acids. Germline loops: CDR1 MDHEN, CDR2 SYDVKM. V gave up 6 bases and J gave up 2 bases; unmatched junction bases: 6. CDR3 amino acids: CASRNGQGGNQPQHF. Written as DNA, the CDR3 is TGTGCCAGCAGAAACGGACAGGGTGGCAATCAGCCCCAGCATTTT.

A few counts support this clonotype. As DNA, the CDR3 is TGTGCCAGCAGTGACTCCCCGGGACAGGGGCATGGCTACACCTTC. It codes for CASSDSPGQGHGYTF. This chain uses TRBV6-4 with TRBJ1-2, with 10 bases aligning to TRBD1. CDR3 length equals 15 residues. CDR1 is MRHNA and CDR2 is SNTAGT in the germline V gene. Trimming cost V 0 bases and J 6 bases; bases outside gene matches: 4.

Many counts were recorded for this clonotype. This chain connects TRBV5-1 to TRBJ2-3; 9 bases are a match to TRBD1. The CDR3 runs 18 residues. The germline CDR1 and CDR2 sequences are SGHRS and YFSETQ. The V and J ends lost 1 base and 6 bases, in that order; junction bases with no gene match: 15. The DNA of the CDR3 is TGCGCCAGCAGCTTGATTTCCCCAACACAGGGGGCATTTGATACGCAGTATTTT. Protein sequence: CASSLISPTQGAFDTQYF.

This clonotype occurred many times. V and J are TRBV7-2 and TRBJ2-1; D may be TRBD2 (7 bases). The CDR3 length is 15 residues. CDR1 SGHTA and CDR2 FQGNSA come from the germline V gene. Trimming took off 7 bases at V and 5 bases at J, with 18 bases between the two ends. The CDR3 region has the DNA TGTGCCAGCACCTTGAGGACTAGGGGGAACAATGAGCAGTTCTTC. Translation gives CASTLRTRGNNEQFF.